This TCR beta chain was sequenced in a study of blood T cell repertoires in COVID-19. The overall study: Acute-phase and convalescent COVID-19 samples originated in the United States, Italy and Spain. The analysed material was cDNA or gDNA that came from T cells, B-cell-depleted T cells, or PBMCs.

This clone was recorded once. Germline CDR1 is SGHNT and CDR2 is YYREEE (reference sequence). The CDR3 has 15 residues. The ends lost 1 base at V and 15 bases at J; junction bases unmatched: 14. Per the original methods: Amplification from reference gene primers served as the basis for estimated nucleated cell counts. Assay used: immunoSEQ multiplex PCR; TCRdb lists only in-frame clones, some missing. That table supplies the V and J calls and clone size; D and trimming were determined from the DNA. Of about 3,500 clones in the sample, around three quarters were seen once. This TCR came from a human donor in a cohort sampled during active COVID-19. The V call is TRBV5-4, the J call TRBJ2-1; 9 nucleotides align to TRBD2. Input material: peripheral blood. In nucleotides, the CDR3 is TGTGCCAGCAGCTTGCGGGCGGGGGGGCCGGCTACGCCGTTCTTC. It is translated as CASSLRAGGPATPFF.